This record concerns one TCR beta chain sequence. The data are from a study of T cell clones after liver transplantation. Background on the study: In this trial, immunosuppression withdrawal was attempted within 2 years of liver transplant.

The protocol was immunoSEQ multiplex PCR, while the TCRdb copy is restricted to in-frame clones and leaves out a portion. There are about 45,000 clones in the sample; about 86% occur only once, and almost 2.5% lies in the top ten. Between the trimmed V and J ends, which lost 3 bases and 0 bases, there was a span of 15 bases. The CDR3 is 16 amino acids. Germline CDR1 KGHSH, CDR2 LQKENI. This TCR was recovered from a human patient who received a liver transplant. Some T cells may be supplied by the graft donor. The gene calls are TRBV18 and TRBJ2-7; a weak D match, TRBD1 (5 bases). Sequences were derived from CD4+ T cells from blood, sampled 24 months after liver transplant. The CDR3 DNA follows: TGTGCCAGCTCACCGGCAAAGGGGTTGGACTCCTACGAGCAGTACTTC. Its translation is CASSPAKGLDSYEQYF. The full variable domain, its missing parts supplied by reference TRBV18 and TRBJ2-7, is NAGVMQNPRHLVRRRGQEARLRCSPMKGHSHVYWYRQLPEEGLKFMVYLQKENIIDESGMPKERFSAEFPKEGPSILRIQQVVRGDSAAYFCASSPAKGLDSYEQYFGPGTRLTVT.